The rows below give T cell receptor beta chains drawn from one sample of a study of blood T cells in healthy people across ages. Each CDR3 protein gets one entry after TCRdb re-called the 5' RACE reads with MiXCR. The sample gives about 1,600,000 distinct CDR3 sequences, approximately 42% of which show up once; roughly 8.2% is in the top ten. Sequencing was carried out using blood. These receptors came from a woman between 18 and 29 years old in good health. Both conserved end residues are trimmed from each CDR3. Each record gives: V gene, D gene, J gene, CDR3 protein. D genes are given only for firm matches.

>TRBV20-1|TRBD2|TRBJ2-7
SARPGLVGFEQY
>TRBV20-1|TRBD2|-
SARAGTSGGAVSYNEQY
>TRBV12-3/TRBV12-4|TRBD1|TRBJ2-4
ASIPGQGPLDIQY
>TRBV15|-|TRBJ2-3
ATSRPGQLTDTQY
>TRBV20-1|-|TRBJ2-3
SARDPSTDTQY
>TRBV2|-|-
ASSDRASQETQY
>TRBV9|-|TRBJ2-3
ASSVSTFTTDTQY
>TRBV7-9|-|TRBJ2-5
ASSSTWTEQRGAIYGQY
>TRBV5-6|TRBD2|TRBJ2-3
ASSFLAGLEGDTQY
>TRBV9|TRBD2|TRBJ2-7
ASRDGLGSYEQY
>TRBV6-5|-|TRBJ1-2
ASSRGGLTYGYT
>TRBV7-2|-|TRBJ2-5
ASSLGVGRTAGDEQY
>TRBV3-1|-|TRBJ2-1
ASSQGGEFNEQF
>TRBV12-3/TRBV12-4|-|TRBJ2-7
TSRLTVYEQY
>TRBV12-3/TRBV12-4|-|TRBJ1-1
ASSPAPGQGSAEAF
>TRBV12-5|TRBD2|TRBJ2-5
ASGSPTSDHEQY
>TRBV11-2|TRBD1|TRBJ2-7
ASSRAGTGSYEQY
>TRBV27|-|TRBJ1-2
ASSLRGPGGGYT
>TRBV6-5|-|TRBJ1-1
ASSYRHDTEAF
>TRBV7-2|-|TRBJ2-1
ASSYKVGQWSEQF
>TRBV7-2|TRBD2|TRBJ2-1
ASSLAASGGYEQF
>TRBV29-1|-|TRBJ1-2
SVVWLYGYT
>TRBV27|-|TRBJ2-7
ASRVGKDYEQY
>TRBV15|-|TRBJ1-1
ATSRQQGGGLNTEAF
>TRBV12-3/TRBV12-4|TRBD2|TRBJ2-1
ATYSTSGGVVSNEQF
>TRBV9|-|TRBJ2-5
ASSVGLASETQY
>TRBV20-1|-|TRBJ2-7
SARDLTWDEQY
>TRBV11-2|TRBD2|-
ASSLVPGTSGDEQY
>TRBV20-1|-|TRBJ2-7
STRGLGYEQY
>TRBV29-1|-|TRBJ2-5
SDLTPGEETQY
>TRBV7-3|-|TRBJ1-6
ASSLVSGSGSPLH
>TRBV15|-|TRBJ2-1
ATSRWDGLDEQF
>TRBV7-2|TRBD2|TRBJ2-3
ASYPGLAGDTQY
>TRBV10-3|-|TRBJ2-1
AISPDWNEQF